This T cell receptor (beta chain) was documented in a study of T cell responses to AZD1222 COVID-19 vaccine. As concerns this clone: Antigen unknown.

General study results and limits: The peak T cell response came first, and repertoires were sampled only after it. The study reported that nearly half of spike-specific TCRs target unmutated variant regions. There were mostly white British donors and more females than males, and clonal diversity was possibly underestimated.

The CDR3 contains 12 residues. Germline V gene data show CDR1 as SGHNT and CDR2 as YYREEE (reference sequence). V dropped 4 bases and J dropped 5 bases, with 10 bases sitting between them. Produced via immunoSEQ multiplex PCR; TCRdb's table is partial and in-frame only. The sample shows approximately 140,000 clones, about 90% of them seen only once. Investigators merged groups given second doses at roughly 4 or roughly 12 weeks. This material consisted of peripheral blood, taken 28 days after the second AZD1222 dose. The receptor was isolated from an adult who received the AZD1222 COVID-19 vaccine. The chain links TRBV5-4 to TRBJ2-7; a possible D gene is TRBD1 (6 bases). In DNA, the CDR3 is TGTGCCAGCAGCACCGGGACAAACGAGCAGTACTTC. This translates into CASSTGTNEQYF.